The 16 T cell receptor beta chains reported below all come from one sample, sequenced in a study of blood T cells in healthy people across ages. Using a J-beta primer mix together with a sample-barcoded 5' primer, a second PCR was run for roughly 6 to 11 cycles. TCRdb redid the calling of the 5' RACE reads with MiXCR, one entry per CDR3 protein. The sample consists of about 1,400,000 distinct CDR3 sequences, 59% of them appearing once. The sequencing sample was made of blood. The receptor set was obtained from a man between 18 and 29 years old in good health.

This clonotype was found a few times. The gene calls are TRBV25-1 and TRBJ2-7, with 7 positions matching TRBD2. The CDR3 loop spans 16 amino acids. J lost 4 bases, V lost 3 bases, and 12 bases had no gene match. Germline V gives CDR1 MGHDK, CDR2 SYGVNS. The CDR3 DNA is TGTGCCAGCAGTGACTCCTCTGGGACTATTCTTTACGAGCAGTACTTC. As protein: CASSDSSGTILYEQYF.

The chain carries TRBV6-5 and TRBJ1-2; D is uncertain. Germline CDR1 reads MNHEY; CDR2 reads SVGAGI. Trimming pared 5 bases from V and 4 bases from J, leaving 11 bases between. The CDR3 loop spans 13 amino acids. CDR3 bases: TGTGCCAGCAGTAAAACAGTTTCCTATGGCTACACCTTC. Its protein product is CASSKTVSYGYTF.

The chain joins TRBV6-2 or TRBV6-3 to TRBJ2-5; the match to TRBD2 covers 11 bases. The DNA matches TRBJ2-7 better at its end, which makes the J call doubtful. The CDR3 is made up of 13 amino acids. Germline lookup yields CDR1 MNHEY and CDR2 SVGEGT. CDR3 DNA sequence: TGTGCCAGCAGTTACACTAGCGGGAGCGAGCAGTACTTC. This sequence encodes CASSYTSGSEQYF.

V usage is TRBV6-6 and J usage is TRBJ2-7; D ambiguous. The CDR3 has 16 amino acids. Trimming removed 0 bases at V and 7 bases at J, with 19 bases between. Germline assignment: CDR1 MNHNY and CDR2 SVGAGI (reference sequence). In DNA, the CDR3 is TGTGCCAGCAGTTACTCGATGGAGACACCTATCAATGAGCAGTACTTC. Protein sequence: CASSYSMETPINEQYF.

This clonotype occurred a few times. The chain couples TRBV5-1 to TRBJ2-6; the match to TRBD2 covers 7 bases. CDR1 is SGHRS and CDR2 is YFSETQ in the germline V gene. V lost 1 base to trimming and J lost 3 bases; unmatched junction nucleotides: 10. CDR3 length: 18 amino acids. The CDR3: CASSLTSAVGNGANVLTF. In DNA form, the CDR3 reads TGCGCCAGCAGCTTGACTAGCGCCGTCGGTAATGGGGCCAACGTCCTGACTTTC.

The chain links TRBV21-1 to TRBJ1-1; the D call of TRBD1 is as the table states it, not checked on the DNA. TRBV21-1 is given as a pseudogene. There are 15 residues in the CDR3. Written as DNA, the CDR3 is TGTGCCAGCAGTTCCCCGGGACACCCGAACACTGAAGCTTTCTTT. It translates to CASSSPGHPNTEAFF.

This clonotype was counted many times. V usage is TRBV4-1 and J usage is TRBJ2-7, with D possibly matching TRBD1 (5 bases). Trimming took off 1 base at V and 3 bases at J, with 7 bases between the two ends. CDR3 size: 13 residues. The germline V gene encodes CDR1 MGHRA and CDR2 YSYEKL. CDR3 in amino acids: CASSQVRDYEQYF. As DNA, the CDR3 is TGCGCCAGCAGCCAAGTCAGGGACTACGAGCAGTACTTC.

This clonotype was observed a handful of times. The chain is built from TRBV20-1 and TRBJ2-4; 9 nucleotides line up with TRBD1. Near its end, the DNA agrees better with TRBJ2-7, so the J call may be wrong. Germline assignment: CDR1 DFQATT and CDR2 SNEGSKA (reference sequence). The CDR3 contains 15 residues. The CDR3 DNA sequence: TGCAGTGCTAAAGCCGGGACAGGGTATAACTACGAGCAGTACTTC. As protein: CSAKAGTGYNYEQYF.

The chain combines TRBV27 with TRBJ2-5; no reliable D call. This CDR3 contains 11 residues. CDR1 is MNHEY, CDR2 SMNVEV, per germline (reference sequence). Trimming stripped 9 bases from V and 1 base from J, with 6 bases between. The CDR3 protein is CASVSQETQYF. CDR3 DNA: TGTGCCAGTGTCAGCCAAGAGACCCAGTACTTC.

This clonotype was picked up one time. V usage is TRBV25-1 and J usage is TRBJ1-4; 8 positions agree with TRBD1. Trimming took 4 bases from V and 4 from J; bases not matched to a gene: 5. Germline V gives CDR1 MGHDK, CDR2 SYGVNS. There are 15 residues in the CDR3. The CDR3 sequence is CASSVGQAINEKLFF. Here the CDR3 DNA reads TGTGCCAGCAGTGTGGGACAGGCGATTAATGAAAAACTGTTTTTT.

This chain connects TRBV7-2 to TRBJ1-2; D perhaps matches TRBD1 (5 bases). The V and J ends lost 2 bases and 4 bases respectively, with 17 bases between them. CDR1 and CDR2 (germline): SGHTA, FQGNSA. The CDR3 length is 16 residues. The CDR3 coding sequence is TGTGCCAGCAGCTTAACCCAGGGAGGGTTAAGCTATGGCTACACCTTC. Translation: CASSLTQGGLSYGYTF.

The chain carries TRBV3-1 and TRBJ2-7, with TRBD2 matching over 12 bases. CDR3 length: 17 residues. In germline, CDR1 is LGHDT, CDR2 YNNKEL (reference sequence). Trimming removed 4 bases from V and 4 bases from J; junction bases left unmatched: 11. The chain's CDR3 is CASSLAPGLAGRYEQYF. The CDR3 DNA sequence: TGTGCCAGCAGCCTTGCACCCGGACTAGCGGGAAGGTACGAGCAGTACTTC.

J is TRBJ2-6 and V is TRBV10-3; D might be TRBD1 or TRBD2, each matching 5 bases. Germline lookup yields CDR1 ENHRY and CDR2 SYGVKD. V lost 0 bases to trimming and J lost 15 bases, with 12 bases between them. This CDR3 has 13 residues. CDR3 sequence reads: CAISESEGKDLTF. The CDR3, as DNA: TGTGCCATCAGTGAGTCAGAGGGGAAGGACCTGACTTTC.

This rearrangement joins TRBV18 to TRBJ2-4; TRBD1 matches 8 bases. CDR1 and CDR2 from the germline V gene are KGHSH and LQKENI. CDR3 size: 15 residues. V shed 3 bases and J 7 bases; nucleotides not matched to a gene: 8. The CDR3 region is CASSPTADRANIQYF. In DNA form, the CDR3 reads TGTGCCAGCTCACCCACAGCGGACAGGGCTAACATTCAGTACTTC.

In its sample, this clonotype was seen a few times. The chain uses TRBV15 and TRBJ2-2; D possibly matches TRBD1 or TRBD2 (6 bases each). Germline values: CDR1 LNHNV, CDR2 YYDKDF (reference sequence). Trimming left V 0 bases short and J 5 bases short, with 13 bases between. The CDR3 is 16 amino acids. The CDR3 is CATSRDLQGRTGELFF. DNA of the CDR3: TGTGCCACCAGCAGAGATCTCCAGGGGAGGACCGGGGAGCTGTTTTTT.

The sample holds a few counts of this clonotype. The chain combines TRBV5-1 with TRBJ2-5, with 15 bases matching TRBD2. Germline values: CDR1 SGHRS, CDR2 YFSETQ. The trim removed 4 bases at V and 5 bases at J, leaving 18 bases unmatched. This CDR3 region has 20 residues. Here the CDR3 reads CASSPRQPEMGLAGGETQYF. The CDR3 DNA sequence: TGCGCCAGCAGCCCGAGACAACCGGAAATGGGACTAGCGGGAGGCGAGACCCAGTACTTC.